A selection of T cell receptor beta chains follows, all from one sample in a study of blood T cell repertoires in COVID-19. Sequencing was performed with immunoSEQ multiplex PCR; in TCRdb, only in-frame clones are kept and a portion is missing. The sample lists about 200,000 clones, roughly 88% occurring once. Sample: peripheral blood. The receptors were sampled from a middle-aged woman who had recovered from COVID-19. CDR3s include the opening cysteine and the closing phenylalanine or tryptophan. A D gene is named only where the DNA matches it firmly. Some rows mark clone size as missing; the rest say once, few, many or name a class of expanded clone.

V gene: TRBV2; clone size: NA; J gene: TRBJ1-2; D gene: TRBD1; CDR3 length: 16; CDR3 protein: CASSITGDGENYGYTF; CDR3 DNA: TGTGCCAGCAGTATAACAGGGGACGGGGAAAACTATGGCTACACCTTC
V gene: TRBV3-1/TRBV3-2; clone size: NA; J gene: TRBJ2-4; D gene: NA; CDR3 length: 15; CDR3 protein: CASSAGSGAKNIQYF; CDR3 DNA: TGTGCCAGCAGCGCGGGAAGCGGAGCCAAAAACATTCAGTACTTC
V gene: TRBV5-1; clone size: NA; J gene: TRBJ2-7; D gene: TRBD2; CDR3 length: 15; CDR3 protein: CASSLGGLAGPEQYF; CDR3 DNA: TGCGCCAGCAGCTTGGGCGGCCTAGCGGGACCCGAGCAGTACTTC
V gene: TRBV6-2/TRBV6-3; clone size: NA; J gene: TRBJ2-7; D gene: NA; CDR3 length: 14; CDR3 protein: CASSQTPVSYEQYF; CDR3 DNA: TGTGCCAGCAGCCAAACCCCAGTCTCCTACGAGCAGTACTTC
V gene: TRBV6-5; clone size: NA; J gene: TRBJ2-2; D gene: NA; CDR3 length: 16; CDR3 protein: CASSSLVSGNTGELFF; CDR3 DNA: TGTGCCAGCAGTTCCTTGGTTAGCGGGAACACCGGGGAGCTGTTTTTT
V gene: TRBV15; clone size: few; J gene: TRBJ1-4; D gene: TRBD1; CDR3 length: 15; CDR3 protein: CATSRSGGVGEKLFF; CDR3 DNA: TGTGCCACCAGCAGGTCAGGGGGAGTCGGTGAAAAACTGTTTTTT
V gene: TRBV18; clone size: NA; J gene: TRBJ1-6; D gene: TRBD1; CDR3 length: 15; CDR3 protein: CASSPIGQGNSPLHF; CDR3 DNA: TGTGCCAGCTCACCAATAGGACAGGGGAATTCACCCCTCCACTTT
V gene: TRBV15; clone size: NA; J gene: TRBJ1-3; D gene: NA; CDR3 length: 15; CDR3 protein: CATSNVGTSGNTIYF; CDR3 DNA: TGTGCCACCAGCAACGTGGGGACTTCTGGAAACACCATATATTTT
V gene: TRBV5-4; clone size: NA; J gene: TRBJ1-2; D gene: NA; CDR3 length: 16; CDR3 protein: CASSLESGKQGYGYTF; CDR3 DNA: TGTGCCAGCAGCTTGGAAAGTGGTAAACAGGGCTATGGCTACACCTTC
V gene: TRBV27; clone size: NA; J gene: TRBJ1-1; D gene: NA; CDR3 length: 14; CDR3 protein: CASRWGVGSTEAFF; CDR3 DNA: TGTGCCAGCAGATGGGGAGTAGGATCCACTGAAGCTTTCTTT
V gene: TRBV24-1; clone size: once; J gene: TRBJ2-7; D gene: NA; CDR3 length: 12; CDR3 protein: CATTPTPREQYF; CDR3 DNA: TGTGCCACCACCCCTACCCCTCGTGAGCAGTACTTC
V gene: TRBV9; clone size: NA; J gene: TRBJ2-2; D gene: TRBD1; CDR3 length: 16; CDR3 protein: CASSPRDRPNTGELFF; CDR3 DNA: TGTGCCAGCAGCCCGCGGGACAGGCCCAACACCGGGGAGCTGTTTTTT
V gene: TRBV27; clone size: NA; J gene: TRBJ1-2; D gene: TRBD1; CDR3 length: 15; CDR3 protein: CASSTLQGHNYGYTF; CDR3 DNA: TGTGCCAGCAGTACATTACAGGGGCATAACTATGGCTACACCTTC
V gene: TRBV6-5; clone size: NA; J gene: TRBJ2-7; D gene: NA; CDR3 length: 13; CDR3 protein: CASSYSRKSEQYF; CDR3 DNA: TGTGCCAGCAGTTACTCCCGAAAGAGCGAGCAGTACTTC
V gene: TRBV7-2; clone size: once; J gene: TRBJ2-7; D gene: NA; CDR3 length: 14; CDR3 protein: CASSSVGGSYEQYF; CDR3 DNA: TGTGCCAGCAGCTCCGTTGGCGGCTCCTACGAGCAGTACTTC
V gene: TRBV23-1; clone size: NA; J gene: TRBJ2-7; D gene: TRBD2; CDR3 length: 16; CDR3 protein: CASSHQILAGFYEQYF; CDR3 DNA: TGCGCCAGCAGTCACCAGATACTAGCGGGATTCTACGAGCAGTACTTC